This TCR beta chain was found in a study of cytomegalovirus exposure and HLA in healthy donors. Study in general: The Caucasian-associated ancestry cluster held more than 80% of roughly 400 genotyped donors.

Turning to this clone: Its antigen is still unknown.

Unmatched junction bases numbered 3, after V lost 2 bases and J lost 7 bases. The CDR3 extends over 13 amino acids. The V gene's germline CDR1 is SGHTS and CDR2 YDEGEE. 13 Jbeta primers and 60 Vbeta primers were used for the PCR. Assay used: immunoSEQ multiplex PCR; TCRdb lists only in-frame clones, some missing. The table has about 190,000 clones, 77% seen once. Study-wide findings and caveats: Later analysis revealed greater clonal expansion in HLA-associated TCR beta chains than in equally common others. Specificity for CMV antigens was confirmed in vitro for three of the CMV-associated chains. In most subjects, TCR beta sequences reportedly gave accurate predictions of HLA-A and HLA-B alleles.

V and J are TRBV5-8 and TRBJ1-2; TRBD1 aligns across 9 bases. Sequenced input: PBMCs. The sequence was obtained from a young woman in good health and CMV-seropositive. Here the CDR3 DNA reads TGTGCCAGCAGCTTACAGGGGGCCGGTGGCTACACCTTC. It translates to CASSLQGAGGYTF.